A single sample gave rise to the 11 T cell receptor beta chains below, sequenced in a study of blood T cell repertoires in COVID-19 (dated by TCRdb to about 2020). To prepare the library, the immunoSEQ multiplex PCR assay was applied. TCRdb stores this immuneACCESS table with in-frame sequences only. Part of the clones is absent; in the studies checked, under half of the shortfall reflects unresolved V genes, and no reason is known for the rest. The sample has 150,000 to 200,000 clones on record, over 80% of them singletons. Approximately 9.1% of the sample is held by the ten biggest clonotypes. Sequenced input: peripheral blood. The receptors originated from a woman in her 70s with acute or convalescent COVID-19.

The V and J genes are TRBV4-1 and TRBJ1-2, with 10 positions matching TRBD1. This CDR3 spans 16 amino acids. The J segment lost 4 bases and the V segment lost 4 bases, leaving 9 bases of the junction unmatched. CDR1 MGHRA and CDR2 YSYEKL come from the germline V gene. The CDR3 bases are TGCGCCAGCAGCCGAGAACCCGGGACAGGGGTCTATGGCTACACCTTC. Its translation: CASSREPGTGVYGYTF.

This rearrangement joins TRBV7-8 to TRBJ2-7, with 9 bases matching TRBD1. Looked up from germline, CDR1 is SGHVS and CDR2 is FQNEAQ. CDR3 length equals 15 residues. V shed 1 base and J 5 bases; nucleotides not matched to a gene: 6. For the CDR3, the DNA is TGTGCCAGCAGCTTAGAGGGACAGGGCGTCGACGAGCAGTACTTC. Its protein product is CASSLEGQGVDEQYF.

The gene calls are TRBV19 and TRBJ1-5, with D possibly TRBD1 on 6 matching bases. The CDR3 consists of 16 residues. CDR1 is LNHDA, CDR2 SQIVND, per germline (reference sequence). V was trimmed by 7 bases and J by 2 bases, leaving 18 bases between them. CDR3 amino acids: CASNGGPRGGNQPQHF. The CDR3, as DNA: TGTGCCAGTAACGGGGGGCCGAGGGGAGGCAATCAGCCCCAGCATTTT.

This chain links TRBV6-5 with TRBJ1-6; D is perhaps TRBD1 (6 bases). This CDR3 spans 16 amino acids. The germline gives CDR1 MNHEY, CDR2 SVGAGI. Trimming took off 2 bases at V and 5 bases at J, with 13 bases between the two ends. CDR3: CASSYGGGKDNSPLHF. The CDR3 nucleotides are TGTGCCAGCAGTTACGGGGGGGGCAAGGATAATTCACCCCTCCACTTT.

This clone has only one observation. The V call is TRBV9, the J call TRBJ1-2; the D is unclear. Germline V gene lookup returns CDR1 SGDLS and CDR2 YYNGEE. V shed 0 bases and J shed 8 bases, with 11 bases lying between them. The CDR3 has 13 amino acids. Here the CDR3 DNA reads TGTGCCAGCAGCGTAGGGGCGGGCGGCGGCTACACCTTC. Amino acid sequence: CASSVGAGGGYTF.

V gene TRBV13 combines with J gene TRBJ2-1, with 11 bases aligning to TRBD2. The CDR3 is made up of 16 amino acids. From germline, CDR1 is PRHDT and CDR2 FYEKMQ (reference sequence). V shed 1 base and J 6 bases; nucleotides not matched to a gene: 5. The CDR3 sequence is CASSLVGGTSGNEQFF. The CDR3 nucleotides are TGTGCCAGCAGCTTAGTAGGGGGGACTAGCGGCAATGAGCAGTTCTTC. Complete variable domain (other parts from reference TRBV13 and TRBJ2-1): AAGVIQSPRHLIKEKRETATLKCYPIPRHDTVYWYQQGPGQDPQFLISFYEKMQSDKGSIPDRFSAQQFSDYHSELNMSSLELGDSALYFCASSLVGGTSGNEQFFGPGTRLTVL.

The rearrangement joins TRBV12-3 or TRBV12-4 to TRBJ1-1, with D maybe TRBD1 (5 bases). CDR3 length: 13 amino acids. V was pared by 5 bases and J by 2 bases, with 9 bases between. In DNA form, the CDR3 reads TGTGCCAGCAGTCAACAGGTAAACACTGAAGCTTTCTTT. Its translation is CASSQQVNTEAFF.

The chain joins TRBV19 to TRBJ1-4; perhaps TRBD1 as D (5 bases). V lost 2 bases to trimming and J lost 5 bases, with 9 bases between them. Germline CDR1 and CDR2: LNHDA and SQIVND (reference sequence). The CDR3 contains 14 residues. CDR3 in DNA: TGTGCCAGTAGTATACAGTCAGGGAATGAAAAACTGTTTTTT. This codes for CASSIQSGNEKLFF.

This chain links TRBV28 with TRBJ1-1; D is possibly TRBD1 (6 bases). CDR1 is MDHEN and CDR2 is SYDVKM in the germline V gene. Trimming removed 7 bases from V and 5 bases from J, with 17 bases in between. The CDR3 spans 14 residues. For the CDR3, the DNA is TGTGCCAGCACCGTGGGGGGGCAAGGAACTGAAGCTTTCTTT. Translation: CASTVGGQGTEAFF.

The chain has TRBV11-2 and TRBJ2-1; 13 bases are shared with TRBD2. There are 19 residues in the CDR3. The V segment lost 3 bases and the J segment 0 bases; nucleotides outside the gene matches: 8. Germline lookup yields CDR1 SGHAT and CDR2 FQNNGV. The CDR3 reads CASSFSLLAGGISYNEQFF. CDR3 bases: TGTGCCAGCAGCTTTAGTTTACTAGCGGGGGGGATCTCCTACAATGAGCAGTTCTTC.

The chain couples TRBV19 to TRBJ2-5; weak D call: TRBD2 (7 bases). The length of the CDR3 is 14 residues. V was pared by 2 bases and J by 5 bases, with 12 bases between. Germline-derived CDR1 and CDR2 are LNHDA and SQIVND (reference sequence). The CDR3 DNA reads TGTGCCAGTAGTATACGGGGGGCGAGCGAGACCCAGTACTTC. This encodes CASSIRGASETQYF. The whole variable domain, remainder taken from reference TRBV19 and TRBJ2-5, is DGGITQSPKYLFRKEGQNVTLSCEQNLNHDAMYWYRQDPGQGLRLIYYSQIVNDFQKGDIAEGYSVSREKKESFPLTVTSAQKNPTAFYLCASSIRGASETQYFGPGTRLLVL.